Listed here are 9 T cell receptor beta chains from one sample, sequenced in a study of shared clonotypes between healthy human individuals. TCRdb's copy holds only in-frame clones and misses some; the assay was immunoSEQ multiplex PCR. The data show 150,000 to 200,000 clones, approximately 95% seen once. The sample consisted of naive CD4+ T cells sorted from blood. This sample's subset: CD45RA+ positively selected. All receptors derive from a woman aged 30 to 39 in good health.

The V call is TRBV19, the J call TRBJ1-4; D remains unclear. This CDR3 spans 15 amino acids. Germline V lookup: CDR1 LNHDA, CDR2 SQIVND (reference sequence). Trimming left V 5 bases short and J 4 bases short, with 14 bases between. The CDR3 is CASSPGKGSNEKLFF. In DNA, the CDR3 is TGTGCCAGTAGTCCCGGGAAAGGGAGTAATGAAAAACTGTTTTTT. The whole variable domain, remainder taken from reference TRBV19 and TRBJ1-4, is DGGITQSPKYLFRKEGQNVTLSCEQNLNHDAMYWYRQDPGQGLRLIYYSQIVNDFQKGDIAEGYSVSREKKESFPLTVTSAQKNPTAFYLCASSPGKGSNEKLFFGSGTQLSVL.

The J gene is TRBJ2-1, the V gene TRBV28; D unresolved. The CDR3 is 14 amino acids. Deletions cut 6 bases from V and 7 bases from J, with 16 bases between. CDR1 MDHEN and CDR2 SYDVKM come from the germline V gene. CDR3 loop: CASSPSPGVNEQFF. CDR3 DNA sequence: TGTGCCAGCAGCCCCTCGCCAGGTGTGAATGAGCAGTTCTTC.

The rearrangement joins TRBV4-1 to TRBJ2-3, with 7 bases identical to TRBD1. CDR3 length equals 14 residues. Per the germline V gene, CDR1 is MGHRA and CDR2 is YSYEKL. V shed 3 bases, J shed 2 bases, and the junction held 2 bases outside the gene matches. Here the CDR3 reads CASSQGTDTDTQYF. CDR3 DNA sequence: TGCGCCAGCAGCCAGGGGACAGACACAGATACGCAGTATTTT.

This chain connects TRBV19 to TRBJ2-1; 7 bases are shared with TRBD1. V trimming: 1 base; J trimming: 4 bases; junction bases outside the gene matches: 16. CDR1 is LNHDA, CDR2 SQIVND, per germline (reference sequence). The CDR3 covers 19 residues. DNA for the CDR3: TGTGCCAGTAGTATAGCCGCCCCTTTTCCGGACAGGTCATACAATGAGCAGTTCTTC. As protein: CASSIAAPFPDRSYNEQFF.

The V call is TRBV15, the J call TRBJ2-7; D is possibly TRBD1 (6 bases). Trimming removed 0 bases from V and 0 bases from J, with 9 bases in between. This CDR3 is built from 15 residues. The germline V gene has CDR1 LNHNV and CDR2 YYDKDF (reference sequence). CDR3 region: CATSRDQGSSYEQYF. DNA for the CDR3: TGTGCCACCAGCAGAGATCAGGGGTCCTCCTACGAGCAGTACTTC.

The genes are TRBV5-1 and TRBJ2-2, with 9 bases matching TRBD2. Germline V gives CDR1 SGHRS, CDR2 YFSETQ. The CDR3 length is 17 residues. Trimming cost V 4 bases and J 6 bases; bases outside gene matches: 13. The CDR3 spells CASSPKSGTSRAGELFF. The CDR3 DNA is TGCGCCAGCAGCCCCAAGTCCGGGACTAGCCGGGCCGGGGAGCTGTTTTTT.

The chain uses TRBV25-1 and TRBJ1-1; maybe TRBD1 (5 bases). Trimming stripped 4 bases from V and 0 bases from J, with 12 bases between. CDR1 MGHDK and CDR2 SYGVNS come from the germline V gene. The CDR3 has 15 residues. CDR3 protein: CASSGHQGMNTEAFF. The CDR3 DNA reads TGTGCCAGCAGTGGCCACCAGGGCATGAACACTGAAGCTTTCTTT.

This chain connects TRBV19 to TRBJ2-7, with TRBD1 matching 7 bases. Germline-derived CDR1 and CDR2 are LNHDA and SQIVND (reference sequence). This CDR3 region has 15 residues. V gave up 3 bases and J gave up 4 bases; unmatched junction bases: 9. CDR3 nucleotides: TGTGCCAGTAGTATTATCTTGGGACAGAGTTACGAGCAGTACTTC. Translation: CASSIILGQSYEQYF.

This CDR3 reads CASSPMGGTGANVLTF. As DNA, the CDR3 is TGTGCCAGTAGTCCGATGGGGGGCACTGGGGCCAACGTCCTGACTTTC. The chain carries TRBV19 and TRBJ2-6; D may match TRBD1 or TRBD2 (6 bases each). Trimming left V 5 bases short and J 2 bases short, with 13 bases between. Germline CDR1 reads LNHDA; CDR2 reads SQIVND (reference sequence). There are 16 residues in the CDR3.